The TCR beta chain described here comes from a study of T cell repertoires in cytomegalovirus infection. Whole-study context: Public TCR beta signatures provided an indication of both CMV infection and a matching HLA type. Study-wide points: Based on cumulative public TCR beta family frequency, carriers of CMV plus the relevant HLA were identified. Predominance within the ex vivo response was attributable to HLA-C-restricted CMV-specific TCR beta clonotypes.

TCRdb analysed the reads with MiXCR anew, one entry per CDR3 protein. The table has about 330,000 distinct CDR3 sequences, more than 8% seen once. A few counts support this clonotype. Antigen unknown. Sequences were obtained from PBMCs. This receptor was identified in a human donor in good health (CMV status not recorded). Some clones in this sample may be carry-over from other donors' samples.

CDR3 bases: TGCAGTGTCATGAGGCGGGGGGGCAGTGATACGCAGTATTTT. Its translation: CSVMRRGGSDTQYF. This chain joins TRBV20-1 and TRBJ2-3; TRBD2 matches at 9 bases. The CDR3 extends over 14 amino acids. Germline V gene sequence: CDR1 DFQATT, CDR2 SNEGSKA (reference sequence). The V and J ends lost 7 bases and 6 bases, in that order; junction bases with no gene match: 11.